The 19 T cell receptor beta chains listed next were all sequenced from one sample in a study of blood T cell repertoires in COVID-19. TCRdb's copy holds only in-frame clones and misses some; the assay was immunoSEQ multiplex PCR. The table has about 160,000 clones, around 84% seen once. What was sequenced was peripheral blood. These receptors were obtained from a man in his forties with acute or convalescent COVID-19.

The gene calls are TRBV4-1 and TRBJ1-5; 7 bases agree with TRBD1. Trimming removed 2 bases from V and 5 bases from J; junction bases left unmatched: 6. The CDR3 loop spans 15 amino acids. Germline loops: CDR1 MGHRA, CDR2 YSYEKL. CDR3 sequence (DNA): TGCGCCAGCAGCCAACCTCGACAGGGCCATCAGCCCCAGCATTTT. It encodes CASSQPRQGHQPQHF.

The CDR3 here is CASSSPGQGKTQYF. The CDR3 DNA reads TGTGCCAGCAGTAGCCCGGGACAGGGAAAGACCCAGTACTTC. The chain employs TRBV6-2 or TRBV6-3 and TRBJ2-5, with TRBD1 matching 9 bases. The CDR3 runs to 14 residues. Germline V gene sequence: CDR1 MNHEY, CDR2 SVGEGT. J gave up 6 bases and V 5 bases, and 7 bases lay outside the gene matches.

In DNA form, the CDR3 reads TGTGCCAGCAGCAGAGCGGGGGCCGGAGAGACCCAGTACTTC. Amino acid sequence: CASSRAGAGETQYF. The chain couples TRBV6-5 to TRBJ2-5, with TRBD2 identical over 8 bases. The ends lost 6 bases at V and 4 bases at J; junction bases unmatched: 7. CDR1 and CDR2 (germline): MNHEY, SVGAGI. The CDR3 runs 14 residues.

This clone was detected only a few times. The chain carries TRBV7-8 and TRBJ1-1; unclear D gene. The length of the CDR3 is 14 residues. Germline CDR1 SGHVS, CDR2 FQNEAQ. The germline V and J ends were trimmed by 1 base and 5 bases, with 11 bases remaining between them. For the CDR3, the DNA is TGTGCCAGCAGCTTAGGGCTTGGGCAGACTGAAGCTTTCTTT. The encoded protein is CASSLGLGQTEAFF. The variable domain in full, with the rest retrieved from reference TRBV7-8 and TRBJ1-1, is GAGVSQSPRYKVAKRGQDVALRCDPISGHVSLFWYQQALGQGPEFLTYFQNEAQLDKSGLPSDRFFAERPEGSVSTLKIQRTQQEDSAVYLCASSLGLGQTEAFFGQGTRLTVV.

The V call is TRBV10-3, the J call TRBJ2-5, with D possibly being TRBD2 (5 bases). The V end lost 7 bases, the J end lost 5 bases, and 14 bases lay between the germline ends. Germline V gives CDR1 ENHRY, CDR2 SYGVKD. This CDR3 is built from 13 residues. The CDR3 region has the DNA TGTGCCATCACGGCGTCGGGGTATGAGACCCAGTACTTC. Protein: CAITASGYETQYF.

CDR3 bases: TGTGCCAGCAGCTTCCGGGAGGGGCGAACCTACGAGCAGTACTTC. It encodes CASSFREGRTYEQYF. This chain links TRBV5-6 with TRBJ2-7, with TRBD2 identical over 8 bases. Germline lookup yields CDR1 SGHDT and CDR2 YYEEEE. The CDR3 consists of 15 residues. V trimming: 2 bases; J trimming: 2 bases; junction bases outside the gene matches: 6.

The chain employs TRBV28 and TRBJ2-7; 8 bases align to TRBD1. The germline CDR1 and CDR2 sequences are MDHEN and SYDVKM. V dropped 6 bases and J dropped 1; count of bases not matched to a gene: 2. This CDR3 has 13 residues. The DNA for the CDR3 is TGTGCCAGCAGGCAGGGGGCTTCCTACGAGCAGTACTTC. The encoded protein is CASRQGASYEQYF. Variable domain in full (rest from reference TRBV28 and TRBJ2-7): DVKVTQSSRYLVKRTGEKVFLECVQDMDHENMFWYRQDPGLGLRLIYFSYDVKMKEKGDIPEGYSVSREKKERFSLILESASTNQTSMYLCASRQGASYEQYFGPGTRLTVT.

The genes are TRBV19 and TRBJ1-1; D is possibly TRBD1 (5 bases). Per germline, CDR1 LNHDA and CDR2 SQIVND (reference sequence). With 3 bases removed from V and 1 base from J, the gap between germline ends came to 6 bases. The CDR3 runs 13 residues. This CDR3 is CASSITGNTEAFF. CDR3 in DNA: TGTGCCAGTAGTATTACAGGGAACACTGAAGCTTTCTTT.

The chain couples TRBV20-1 to TRBJ1-5; D perhaps matches TRBD1 (6 bases). Germline-derived CDR1 and CDR2 are DFQATT and SNEGSKA (reference sequence). Trimming pared 3 bases from V and 4 bases from J, leaving 16 bases between. This CDR3 is built from 15 residues. For the CDR3, the DNA is TGCAGTGCTAGTAACCCAGGGACAATTAATCAGCCCCAGCATTTT. This gives the protein CSASNPGTINQPQHF.

The V call is TRBV19, the J call TRBJ1-6; D is undetermined. This CDR3 has 17 residues. Between the trimmed V and J ends, which lost 6 bases and 4 bases, there was a span of 19 bases. CDR1 and CDR2 from the germline V gene are LNHDA and SQIVND (reference sequence). The DNA of the CDR3 is TGTGCCAGTAGCCCCCGGGGTAAACCGGGTTATAATTCACCCCTCCACTTT. As protein: CASSPRGKPGYNSPLHF.

The chain joins TRBV3-1 (or the pseudogene TRBV3-2) to TRBJ1-2, with TRBD1 as a possible D gene (5 bases). Between the trimmed V and J ends, which lost 1 base and 10 bases, there was a span of 10 bases. Germline values: CDR1 LGHDT, CDR2 YNNKEL (reference sequence). CDR3 length equals 12 residues. The CDR3 DNA follows: TGTGCCAGCAGCCAAGGGGGCAGGTCCTACACCTTC. Its translation: CASSQGGRSYTF.

The CDR3 DNA is TGCGCCAGCAGCCCGACTAGCGGGGGAAATGTGGACGAGCAGTACTTC. Its translation is CASSPTSGGNVDEQYF. This sequence joins TRBV10-1 and TRBJ2-7, with 12 bases matching TRBD2. This CDR3 is built from 16 residues. J gave up 5 bases and V 6 bases, and 11 bases lay outside the gene matches. Per germline, CDR1 WNHNN and CDR2 SYGVQD (reference sequence).

V gene TRBV5-1 combines with J gene TRBJ1-4, with TRBD1 identical over 8 bases. The CDR3 totals 14 residues. Unmatched junction bases numbered 6, after V lost 4 bases and J lost 7 bases. Germline V gene sequence: CDR1 SGHRS, CDR2 YFSETQ. CDR3 sequence reads: CASSLQGAGEKLFF. The CDR3 coding sequence is TGCGCCAGCAGCCTTCAGGGGGCGGGTGAAAAACTGTTTTTT.

This clone has at least ten counts. The rearrangement uses TRBV5-1 and TRBJ2-2; TRBD1 might be the D (6 bases). There are 15 residues in the CDR3. Germline V CDR1 and CDR2: SGHRS, YFSETQ. The V gene lost 0 bases and the J gene lost 2 bases, with 8 bases spanning the gap. Written as DNA, the CDR3 is TGCGCCAGCAGCTTGGCAGGGGCCAACACCGGGGAGCTGTTTTTT. Translated: CASSLAGANTGELFF.

CDR3 DNA: TGTGCCACCAGTGACACCTCAACAGGGACCCAAGAGGCTTTCTTT. Amino acid sequence: CATSDTSTGTQEAFF. The chain couples TRBV24-1 to TRBJ1-1, with D perhaps TRBD1 (6 bases). The V end lost 4 bases, the J end lost 11 bases, and 22 bases lay between the germline ends. Germline V gives CDR1 KGHDR, CDR2 SFDVKD. This CDR3 has 15 residues.

CDR3: CASKGLAGDNEQFF. The CDR3 nucleotides read TGTGCCAGCAAGGGACTAGCGGGGGACAATGAGCAGTTCTTC. The chain is built from TRBV6-5 and TRBJ2-1, with 14 bases aligning to TRBD2. Trimming removed 7 bases from V and 5 bases from J; junction bases left unmatched: 1. In germline, CDR1 is MNHEY, CDR2 SVGAGI. This CDR3 has 14 residues.

The sample holds a few counts of this clone. The V gene is TRBV19, the J gene TRBJ2-2; possibly TRBD1 for D (6 bases). The CDR3 contains 15 residues. Per the germline V gene, CDR1 is LNHDA and CDR2 is SQIVND (reference sequence). Trimming stripped 5 bases from V and 8 bases from J, with 18 bases between. Here the CDR3 reads CASSVVSGVSGELFF. The CDR3 DNA reads TGTGCCAGTAGTGTTGTCTCAGGGGTCTCGGGGGAGCTGTTTTTT.

This chain uses TRBV6-6 with TRBJ2-5; D is uncertain. This CDR3 is built from 15 residues. Germline CDR1 is MNHNY and CDR2 is SVGAGI (reference sequence). The V gene lost 0 bases and the J gene lost 2 bases, with 10 bases spanning the gap. The CDR3 DNA sequence: TGTGCCAGCAGTTACTCAGGAAGCAGGCAAGAGACCCAGTACTTC. Amino acid sequence: CASSYSGSRQETQYF.

In this sample, this clone turned up a few times. J is TRBJ2-7 and V is TRBV11-2; 12 bases line up with TRBD2. The ends lost 6 bases at V and 5 bases at J; junction bases unmatched: 5. The CDR3 covers 14 residues. Germline CDR1 reads SGHAT; CDR2 reads FQNNGV. CDR3 sequence (DNA): TGTGCCAGCAGGAAACTAGCGGGGGGACACGAGCAGTACTTC. Translated, it gives CASRKLAGGHEQYF.